These T cell receptor beta chains were read from a single sample in a study of T cell responses to AZD1222 COVID-19 vaccine. Sequencing used immunoSEQ multiplex PCR; TCRdb keeps in-frame clones, though not all of them. Among about 160,000 clones listed, 80% to 95% were seen once. Sample: peripheral blood, taken 28 days after the second AZD1222 dose. These receptors were collected from an adult who received the AZD1222 COVID-19 vaccine. Both conserved end residues are part of each CDR3. Each record gives: clone size, V gene, J gene, D gene, CDR3 DNA, CDR3 protein. D genes are given only for firm matches. Clone size is given for some rows only: seen once, a few or many times, or a class if the clone is expanded.

>NA|TRBV5-1|TRBJ2-7|TRBD1
TGCGCCAGCAGCTTGGGGACAGGTCTTACCTACGAGCAGTACTTC
CASSLGTGLTYEQYF
>NA|TRBV5-3|TRBJ2-7|TRBD2
TGTGCCAGAAGCTTAACCGGGACTAGCGGTTCCTTGGCCTCCGGGGAGCAGTACTTC
CARSLTGTSGSLASGEQYF
>NA|TRBV12-3/TRBV12-4|TRBJ1-1|NA
TGTGCCAGCAGTTTGGGGGGGCGCACTGAAGCTTTCTTT
CASSLGGRTEAFF
>few|TRBV11-2|TRBJ2-2|TRBD1
TGTGCCAGCAGCTTAGGGTGGACAGGCGCTGGCGGGGAGCTGTTTTTT
CASSLGWTGAGGELFF
>NA|TRBV14|TRBJ2-2|NA
TGTGCCAGCAGCCAAGTCGGGCCTTCGAACACCGGGGAGCTGTTTTTT
CASSQVGPSNTGELFF
>NA|TRBV5-1|TRBJ2-2|TRBD1
TGCGCCAGCAGCCCGGGACAGGGGGCAATGGAGCTGTTTTTT
CASSPGQGAMELFF
>NA|TRBV15|TRBJ1-4|NA
TGTGCCACCAGCAGAGTTGGTCCGGGTGATGAAAAACTGTTTTTT
CATSRVGPGDEKLFF
>NA|TRBV2|TRBJ2-1|NA
TGTGCCAGCAGTAGGGGACTTGTCTCCTACAATGAGCAGTTCTTC
CASSRGLVSYNEQFF
>NA|TRBV10-1|TRBJ2-1|NA
TGCGCCAGCAGTGAGCACAAAGGGGGGCGTGAGCAGTTCTTC
CASSEHKGGREQFF
>once|TRBV14|TRBJ1-1|NA
TGTGCCAGCAGCCAAGGACAGTCGAACACTGAAGCTTTCTTT
CASSQGQSNTEAFF
>NA|TRBV11-2|TRBJ2-1|TRBD2
TGTGCCAGCAGCTTAGGACTAGCGGACAATGAGCAGTTCTTC
CASSLGLADNEQFF
>NA|TRBV29-1|TRBJ1-1|NA
TGCAGCGCCTCGACCCAGAGGGGGAACACTGAAGCTTTCTTT
CSASTQRGNTEAFF
>NA|TRBV7-6|TRBJ2-2|NA
TGTGCCAGCAGCTCGTCGGGACTTAGCGGGGAGCTGTTTTTT
CASSSSGLSGELFF
>NA|TRBV5-1|TRBJ2-3|TRBD2
TGCGCCAGCAGCTTTGAACTAGCGGGAGGACACACAGATACGCAGTATTTT
CASSFELAGGHTDTQYF
>few|TRBV27|TRBJ2-7|TRBD2
TGTGCCAGCAGTTCACTAGCGGGATCCTACGAGCAGTACTTC
CASSSLAGSYEQYF
>NA|TRBV3-1/TRBV3-2|TRBJ1-2|NA
TGTGCCAGCAGCCAGGGACGAACCCGTAACTATGGCTACACCTTC
CASSQGRTRNYGYTF
>NA|TRBV7-9|TRBJ2-1|NA
TGTGCCAGCAGCTTAGTAGGGGGTTACGACAATGAGCAGTTCTTC
CASSLVGGYDNEQFF
>once|TRBV9|TRBJ2-5|TRBD2
TGTGCCAGCAGCGTAGAGGCGGGAGGGCCGGAGACCCAGTACTTC
CASSVEAGGPETQYF
>NA|TRBV29-1|TRBJ2-7|NA
TGCAGCGTCCGGGACTCCGGACGGGAGCAGTACTTC
CSVRDSGREQYF
>NA|TRBV7-7|TRBJ2-7|TRBD2
TGTGCCAGCAGCCAGGGACTAGCGGGAGGCAAAGTGTTGTACGAGCAGTACTTC
CASSQGLAGGKVLYEQYF